The text below deals with one TCR beta chain. This sample was included in a study of blood T cell repertoires in COVID-19. Across the study: Sample material is recorded as cDNA or gDNA derived from T cells, B-cell-depleted T cells, or PBMCs.

CDR1 is SEHNR and CDR2 is FQNEAQ in the germline V gene (reference sequence). The CDR3 runs 13 residues. The V end was cut by 6 bases, the J end by 5 bases, with 14 bases between. This table comes from immunoSEQ multiplex PCR, and its TCRdb copy is limited to in-frame clones, with some not included. The table has fewer than 250,000 clones, 75% to 85% seen once. Clinical history as reported by participants underpinned cohort assignment. Specimen: PBMCs or T cells enriched from blood (not recorded which). The genes are TRBV7-9 and TRBJ2-7; tentatively, D is TRBD1 (6 bases). The sequence came from a woman between 50 and 59 years old with acute COVID-19. The CDR3 region has the DNA TGTGCCAGCAGTTTTCAGGGGTTCCACGAGCAGTACTTC. This sequence encodes CASSFQGFHEQYF.